Given below is one TCR beta chain in context. Its antigen is undetermined. The data were obtained in a study of graft-versus-host responses after intestinal transplantation. Study summary: Transplants were multivisceral, liver-intestinal, or isolated intestinal. Anti-thymocyte globulin served as induction for all recipients, who then took tacrolimus and steroids for roughly 3 years.

Study-wide results and limits: Analysis identified GvH clones in recipient marrow, with some appearing first in ileum or blood. The study found high graft-versus-host to host-versus-graft clonal ratios in allografts of patients with graft-donor T cell macrochimerism.

The method was immunoSEQ multiplex PCR; TCRdb's version includes in-frame clones alone and lacks a portion of them. This table has some 70,000 clones, roughly 87% appearing once. The germline CDR1 and CDR2 sequences are SGHDT and YYEEEE. CDR3 size: 15 residues. The germline V and J ends were trimmed by 3 bases and 4 bases, with 16 bases remaining between them. The TCR sequence derives from a human donor who was the organ donor for an intestinal transplant. Here the sequenced sample was unstimulated CD8+ T cells sorted from spleen or lymph node cells, taken before transplant. The chain uses TRBV5-6 and TRBJ1-2; perhaps TRBD1 as D (5 bases). As DNA, the CDR3 is TGTGCCAGCAGCTCCCTCCGCGGGCAGGGCTATGGCTACACCTTC. It yields the protein CASSSLRGQGYGYTF.